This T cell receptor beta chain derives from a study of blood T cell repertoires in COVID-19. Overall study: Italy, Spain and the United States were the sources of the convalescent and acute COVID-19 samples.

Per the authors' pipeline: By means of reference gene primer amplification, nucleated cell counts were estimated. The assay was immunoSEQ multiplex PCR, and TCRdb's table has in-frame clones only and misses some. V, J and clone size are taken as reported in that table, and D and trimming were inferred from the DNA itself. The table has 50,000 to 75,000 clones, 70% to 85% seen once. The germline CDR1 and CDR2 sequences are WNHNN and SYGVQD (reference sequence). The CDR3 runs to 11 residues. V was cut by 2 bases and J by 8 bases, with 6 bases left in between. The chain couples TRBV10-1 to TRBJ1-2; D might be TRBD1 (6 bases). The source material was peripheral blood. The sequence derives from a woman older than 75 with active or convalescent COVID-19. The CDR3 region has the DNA TGCGCCAGCAGTGAGGGACAGGGCTACACCTTC. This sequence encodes CASSEGQGYTF.